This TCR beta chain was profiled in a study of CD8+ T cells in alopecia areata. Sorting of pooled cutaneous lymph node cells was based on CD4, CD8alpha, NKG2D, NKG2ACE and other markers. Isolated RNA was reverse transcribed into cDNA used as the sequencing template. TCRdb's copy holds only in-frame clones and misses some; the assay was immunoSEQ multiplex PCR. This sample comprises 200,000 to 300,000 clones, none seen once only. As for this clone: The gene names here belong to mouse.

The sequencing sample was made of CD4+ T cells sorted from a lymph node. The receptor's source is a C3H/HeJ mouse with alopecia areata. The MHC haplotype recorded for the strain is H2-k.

The CDR3 loop reads CASRGTGWGSPLYF. Partial CDR3 DNA: TGTGCCAGCAGAGGGACAGGGTGGGGATCGCCC. This chain connects TRBV19 to TRBJ1-6; 9 bases match TRBD1. Read data end 3 residues before the CDR3 end; the end is taken from the germline J gene. TRBJ1-6 is identified as an open reading frame with a role that is uncertain. The V gene end was trimmed by 5 bases and the J gene end by 10 bases; junction bases not matched to a gene: 7. The germline gives CDR1 FNHDT, CDR2 SITEND (reference sequence). This CDR3 region has 14 residues.